One and the same sample provided the 32 T cell receptor beta chains below, sequenced in a study of T cells in Graves' hyperthyroidism and ophthalmopathy (dated by TCRdb to the late 2010s). The receptor library was made with multiplex PCR. Instrument used: Illumina HiSeq 2000. TCR beta CDR3 regions were amplified from RNA transcripts. The first round of RT-PCR for the TCR CDR3 was performed with the HTBI primer set and the Qiagen OneStep RT-PCR kit. TCRdb passed the public sequencing reads through fastp at Q25 and MiXCR, retaining productive beta sequences. Entries are consolidated by CDR3 protein sequence, retaining the most common genes and DNA. For this sample the table gives fewer than 650,000 distinct CDR3 sequences, of which approximately 14% were detected only once. The ten biggest clones cover more than 4.5% of the sample. Specimen: blood. Receptor source: a woman aged 25 to 39 with Graves' hyperthyroidism that later progressed to Graves' ophthalmopathy.

This clonotype was detected ten times or more. This chain uses TRBV28 with TRBJ2-7; D may correspond to TRBD1 or TRBD2 (5 bases each). Germline V lookup: CDR1 MDHEN, CDR2 SYDVKM. This CDR3 spans 13 amino acids. The germline V and J ends were trimmed by 7 bases and 6 bases, with 16 bases remaining between them. The CDR3 DNA reads as TGTGCCAGCACCCGGGACGCCCTTAGCGAGCAGTACTTC. This encodes CASTRDALSEQYF.

This clonotype was seen repeatedly, ten times or more. The V and J genes are TRBV30 and TRBJ1-1; D possibly corresponds to TRBD1 (6 bases). Germline V gene lookup returns CDR1 GTSNPN and CDR2 SVGIG (reference sequence). V lost 8 bases to trimming and J lost 1 base, with 14 bases between them. This CDR3 has 13 amino acids. The CDR3 is CAGAGVGNTEAFF. CDR3 nucleotide sequence: TGTGCCGGAGCAGGGGTCGGGAACACTGAAGCTTTCTTT.

This clonotype was detected ten times or more. The chain links TRBV5-8 to TRBJ2-1, with TRBD1 matching over 7 bases. Germline values: CDR1 SGHTS, CDR2 YDEGEE. The ends lost 0 bases at V and 2 bases at J; junction bases unmatched: 8. The CDR3 loop spans 17 amino acids. CDR3 sequence: CASSLAPDRAPYNEQFF. CDR3 bases: TGTGCCAGCAGCTTGGCCCCCGACAGGGCCCCCTACAATGAGCAGTTCTTC.

This chain links TRBV2 with TRBJ1-3; TRBD1 matches at 7 bases. The CDR3 extends over 16 amino acids. The junction had 7 bases not matched to a gene; V was cut back by 5 bases and J by 0 bases. Germline V gene lookup returns CDR1 SNHLY and CDR2 FYNNEI. The CDR3 DNA reads TGTGCCAGCAGTAGGGGTGGGGACAGCTCTGGAAACACCATATATTTT. Translating gives CASSRGGDSSGNTIYF.

This sequence joins TRBV27 and TRBJ1-4, with TRBD1 identical over 7 bases. The CDR3 is 12 amino acids. Germline-derived CDR1 and CDR2 are MNHEY and SMNVEV (reference sequence). The J segment lost 15 bases and the V segment lost 5 bases, leaving 9 bases of the junction unmatched. The CDR3 spells CASSGSGTALFF. Written as DNA, the CDR3 is TGTGCCAGCAGTGGCTCCGGGACAGCCTTGTTTTTT.

This clonotype has ten or more counts. The chain combines TRBV18 with TRBJ2-5; 7 nucleotides line up with TRBD2. V lost 6 bases, J lost 1 base, and 11 bases stayed unmatched. CDR3 size: 16 residues. Germline lookup yields CDR1 KGHSH and CDR2 LQKENI. CDR3 in DNA: TGTGCCAGCTCGCGGCGGCGGGAGTATCTCCAAGAGACCCAGTACTTC. Translating gives CASSRRREYLQETQYF.

This chain connects TRBV11-2 to TRBJ2-1, with TRBD2 as a possible D gene (5 bases). The CDR3 has 14 residues. Trimming cost V 5 bases and J 3 bases, with 11 bases left between them. Germline V gives CDR1 SGHAT, CDR2 FQNNGV. Written as DNA, the CDR3 is TGTGCCAGCAGCCCGACTACTAACTACAATGAGCAGTTCTTC. Protein sequence: CASSPTTNYNEQFF.

This clonotype was detected many times. The genes are TRBV6-2 or TRBV6-3 and TRBJ1-5; D unclear. Germline V lookup: CDR1 MNHEY, CDR2 SVGEGT. V dropped 6 bases and J dropped 6 bases, with 12 bases sitting between them. The CDR3 runs 13 residues. The CDR3 loop is CASSRTEAQPQHF. The CDR3, as DNA: TGTGCCAGCAGCAGAACAGAGGCTCAGCCCCAGCATTTT.

This clonotype was found a few times. The V call is TRBV29-1, the J call TRBJ2-5, with D tentatively TRBD1 (5 bases). This CDR3 is built from 13 residues. Per germline, CDR1 SQVTM and CDR2 ANQGSEA. The V end was cut by 3 bases, the J end by 6 bases, with 14 bases between. CDR3 sequence: CSVDIAGQKTQYF. The CDR3 DNA sequence: TGCAGCGTTGACATAGCAGGGCAAAAGACCCAGTACTTC.

This clonotype has more than one count but fewer than ten. The V call is TRBV13, the J call TRBJ2-7, with unresolved D. Trimming shortened V by 0 bases and J by 0 bases, and 9 bases separated the two germline ends. This CDR3 has 15 amino acids. From germline, CDR1 is PRHDT and CDR2 FYEKMQ (reference sequence). The CDR3 loop reads CASSLGAASSYEQYF. The CDR3 bases are TGTGCCAGCAGCTTAGGTGCCGCGAGCTCCTACGAGCAGTACTTC.

This chain links TRBV2 with TRBJ2-7, with no clear D. Between the trimmed V and J ends, which lost 8 bases and 3 bases, there was a span of 23 bases. This CDR3 region has 16 residues. CDR1 and CDR2 (germline): SNHLY, FYNNEI. The CDR3 DNA reads TGTGCCAGCTCCTTATCAAGACATGACATTCTCTACGAGCAGTACTTC. Translation: CASSLSRHDILYEQYF. Full variable domain (missing parts from reference TRBV2 and TRBJ2-7): EPEVTQTPSHQVTQMGQEVILRCVPISNHLYFYWYRQILGQKVEFLVSFYNNEISEKSEIFDDQFSVERPDGSNFTLKIRSTKLEDSAMYFCASSLSRHDILYEQYFGPGTRLTVT.

This sequence joins TRBV6-1 and TRBJ2-7; 8 nucleotides match TRBD1. The CDR3 covers 14 residues. Germline V gene data show CDR1 as MNHNS and CDR2 as SASEGT. V trimming: 4 bases; J trimming: 6 bases; junction bases outside the gene matches: 8. CDR3 coding DNA: TGTGCCAGCAGTGCCCGGACAGGGTCCGGCGAGCAGTACTTC. This gives the protein CASSARTGSGEQYF.

The chain uses TRBV7-2 and TRBJ2-7; 9 bases are shared with TRBD1. Germline V lookup: CDR1 SGHTA, CDR2 FQGNSA. The junction had 6 bases not matched to a gene; V was cut back by 2 bases and J by 4 bases. The CDR3 runs to 15 residues. CDR3: CASSLQDRGLYEQYF. The CDR3 nucleotides read TGTGCCAGCAGCTTACAGGACAGGGGACTTTACGAGCAGTACTTC.

The DNA of the CDR3 is TGTGCCAGCGCGTGGCGGGGAGCCAACAATGAGCAGTTCTTC. It translates to CASAWRGANNEQFF. The chain links TRBV25-1 to TRBJ2-1, with a possible D match to TRBD2 (6 bases). The germline V and J ends were trimmed by 8 bases and 5 bases, with 16 bases remaining between them. Germline CDR1 reads MGHDK; CDR2 reads SYGVNS. The CDR3 has 14 amino acids.

The rearrangement joins TRBV19 to TRBJ2-1, with 13 bases identical to TRBD2. The CDR3 spans 19 residues. V dropped 6 bases and J dropped 0; count of bases not matched to a gene: 11. Germline V lookup: CDR1 LNHDA, CDR2 SQIVND (reference sequence). DNA of the CDR3: TGTGCCAGTAGGGGGGGACTAGCGGGAACTCAAAGCTCCTACAATGAGCAGTTCTTC. This gives the protein CASRGGLAGTQSSYNEQFF. Full variable domain (missing parts from reference TRBV19 and TRBJ2-1): DGGITQSPKYLFRKEGQNVTLSCEQNLNHDAMYWYRQDPGQGLRLIYYSQIVNDFQKGDIAEGYSVSREKKESFPLTVTSAQKNPTAFYLCASRGGLAGTQSSYNEQFFGPGTRLTVL.

This clonotype was seen repeatedly, ten times or more. The genes are TRBV28 and TRBJ2-4; tentatively, D is TRBD1 (5 bases). The CDR3 has 17 amino acids. V shed 5 bases and J shed 0 bases, with 17 bases lying between them. The V gene's germline CDR1 is MDHEN and CDR2 SYDVKM. In DNA, the CDR3 is TGTGCCAGCAGTCCACTACATCACAGGTTAGCCAAAAACATTCAGTACTTC. It yields the protein CASSPLHHRLAKNIQYF.

Turning to this clonotype: One base away lies a much larger clone, so this may be a sequencing read error. V is TRBV7-9 and J is TRBJ2-5; 7 bases are a match to TRBD2. The junction had 15 bases not matched to a gene; V was cut back by 5 bases and J by 9 bases. From germline, CDR1 is SEHNR and CDR2 FQNEAQ (reference sequence). The CDR3 has 15 residues. The CDR3 coding sequence is TGTGCCAGCAGCCGTGGGGGGGGGAACTCGGAGTCCCAGTACTTC. Residues: CASSRGGGNSESQYF.

In this sample, this clonotype turned up a few times. The chain couples TRBV7-8 to TRBJ2-3; 8 bases map to TRBD2. This CDR3 region has 17 residues. V trimming: 3 bases; J trimming: 4 bases; junction bases outside the gene matches: 12. Germline CDR1 and CDR2: SGHVS and FQNEAQ. The CDR3 coding sequence is TGTGCCAGCAGCTTTGGTAGGACTAGCAGTTATCCAGATACGCAGTATTTT. It yields the protein CASSFGRTSSYPDTQYF.

This clonotype showed up many times. Germline is not matched at one junction end, which may reflect a read error. The chain joins TRBV7-8 to TRBJ2-2; tentatively, D is TRBD2 (5 bases). Germline V CDR1 and CDR2: SGHVS, FQNEAQ. The CDR3 covers 15 residues. CDR3 region: CASGLRAGNPGELFF. As DNA, the CDR3 is TGTGCCAGTGGCTTGAGGGCCGGGAACCCCGGGGAGCTGTTTTTT.

This clonotype was seen repeatedly, ten times or more. The V call is TRBV6-2 or TRBV6-3, the J call TRBJ2-7; 11 positions match TRBD2. The ends lost 6 bases at V and 3 bases at J; junction bases unmatched: 7. Germline CDR1 MNHEY, CDR2 SVGEGT. The CDR3 is made up of 15 amino acids. CDR3 region: CASSSGLADNYEQYF. DNA for the CDR3: TGTGCCAGCAGCTCGGGACTAGCGGATAACTACGAGCAGTACTTC.

The sample holds many counts of this clonotype. This chain links TRBV28 with TRBJ1-5; no reliable D call. CDR1 and CDR2 from the germline V gene are MDHEN and SYDVKM. V dropped 6 bases and J dropped 1 base, with 13 bases sitting between them. There are 15 residues in the CDR3. CDR3 sequence (DNA): TGTGCCAGCAGCTGGCCGAGACAAAGCAATCAGCCCCAGCATTTT. Residues: CASSWPRQSNQPQHF. Drawing the rest from reference TRBV28 and TRBJ1-5, the complete variable domain is DVKVTQSSRYLVKRTGEKVFLECVQDMDHENMFWYRQDPGLGLRLIYFSYDVKMKEKGDIPEGYSVSREKKERFSLILESASTNQTSMYLCASSWPRQSNQPQHFGDGTRLSIL.

This clonotype was picked up many times. The rearrangement uses TRBV20-1 and TRBJ1-4, with D possibly being TRBD1 (6 bases). This CDR3 contains 14 residues. V dropped 6 bases and J dropped 2 bases, with 13 bases sitting between them. Germline assignment: CDR1 DFQATT and CDR2 SNEGSKA (reference sequence). The CDR3 DNA reads TGCAGTGCCAGATTTACAGGGACTAATGAAAAACTGTTTTTT. This translates into CSARFTGTNEKLFF.

This chain links TRBV20-1 with TRBJ2-7, with a tentative D call TRBD1 (5 bases). Germline lookup yields CDR1 DFQATT and CDR2 SNEGSKA (reference sequence). The CDR3 is 14 residues long. Trimming left V 1 base short and J 5 bases short, with 15 bases between. This CDR3 reads CSARGEGAVNEQYF. For the CDR3, the DNA is TGCAGTGCTAGAGGGGAAGGGGCTGTTAACGAGCAGTACTTC.

This clonotype was seen many times. This sequence joins TRBV5-1 and TRBJ2-7; no reliable D call. V dropped 4 bases and J dropped 1 base, with 6 bases sitting between them. This CDR3 comprises 12 residues. Germline CDR1 and CDR2: SGHRS and YFSETQ. CDR3 bases: TGCGCCAGCAGCGCAGCGTCCTACGAGCAGTACTTC. It encodes CASSAASYEQYF.

This clonotype was recorded at least ten times. V and J are TRBV2 and TRBJ2-7; unclear D gene. The CDR3 is 11 residues long. Germline V CDR1 and CDR2: SNHLY, FYNNEI. The V end lost 6 bases, the J end lost 3 bases, and 6 bases lay between the germline ends. CDR3 region: CASRQSYEQYF. As DNA, the CDR3 is TGTGCCAGCAGGCAGAGCTACGAGCAGTACTTC. Drawing the rest from reference TRBV2 and TRBJ2-7, the complete variable domain is EPEVTQTPSHQVTQMGQEVILRCVPISNHLYFYWYRQILGQKVEFLVSFYNNEISEKSEIFDDQFSVERPDGSNFTLKIRSTKLEDSAMYFCASRQSYEQYFGPGTRLTVT.

On this clonotype itself: One junction end does not reproduce the germline sequence, and a read error may be involved. V usage is TRBV28 and J usage is TRBJ1-6, with TRBD1 identical over 8 bases. Germline V gene data show CDR1 as MDHEN and CDR2 as SYDVKM. This CDR3 is built from 15 residues. DNA for the CDR3: TGCGCCAGCAGCTTGGGGGACAGGTATAATTCACCCCTCCACTTT. Its translation: CASSLGDRYNSPLHF.

The V and J genes are TRBV4-1 and TRBJ2-7; maybe TRBD1 (5 bases). CDR3 size: 16 residues. V dropped 0 bases and J dropped 2 bases, with 14 bases sitting between them. Per germline, CDR1 MGHRA and CDR2 YSYEKL. The CDR3: CASSQDSTGSTYEQYF. The CDR3 region has the DNA TGCGCCAGCAGCCAAGATAGTACAGGAAGCACCTACGAGCAGTACTTC.

This clonotype has a count of ten or more. The chain employs TRBV19 and TRBJ1-2, with D unclear. V lost 5 bases and J 8 bases, leaving 15 bases between the germline ends. The CDR3 is made up of 13 amino acids. Per the germline V gene, CDR1 is LNHDA and CDR2 is SQIVND (reference sequence). CDR3 sequence reads: CASSPTTGGGYTF. CDR3 DNA: TGTGCCAGTAGTCCGACGACCGGAGGGGGCTACACCTTC.

This clonotype was found many times. This rearrangement joins TRBV9 to TRBJ1-1, with TRBD1 matching 7 bases. After removal of 4 bases from V and 1 base from J, the junction contained 7 bases not matched to a gene. The germline V gene encodes CDR1 SGDLS and CDR2 YYNGEE. The length of the CDR3 is 15 residues. This chain's CDR3 is CASSRQGGTNTEAFF. Here the CDR3 DNA reads TGTGCCAGCAGCAGACAAGGGGGCACGAACACTGAAGCTTTCTTT.

This clonotype was found many times. This chain joins TRBV30 and TRBJ1-1; 7 positions match TRBD1. Germline trimming cut 4 bases from V and 5 bases from J; bases unmatched to any gene: 1. This CDR3 is built from 11 residues. CDR1 and CDR2 (germline): GTSNPN, SVGIG (reference sequence). DNA for the CDR3: TGTGCCTGGAACAGGGGTACTGAAGCTTTCTTT. It codes for CAWNRGTEAFF.

The V call is TRBV27, the J call TRBJ2-3; D perhaps matches TRBD2 (5 bases). The CDR3 has 14 amino acids. Trimming left V 6 bases short and J 5 bases short, with 15 bases between. The germline V gene has CDR1 MNHEY and CDR2 SMNVEV (reference sequence). The DNA of the CDR3 is TGTGCCAGCAGCCCGACGGGGTTAGGAGATACGCAGTATTTT. Its protein product is CASSPTGLGDTQYF.

This clonotype was seen ten or more times. This chain uses TRBV19 with TRBJ1-5, with a weak D call TRBD1 (5 bases). The CDR3 sequence is 15 residues long. Germline V gives CDR1 LNHDA, CDR2 SQIVND (reference sequence). V lost 5 bases to trimming and J lost 2 bases, with 13 bases between them. CDR3 DNA sequence: TGTGCCAGTAGTTCCGGGACCTTTGGCAATCAGCCCCAGCATTTT. Protein sequence: CASSSGTFGNQPQHF.